The TCR beta chain described here comes from a study of blood T cell repertoires in COVID-19. Whole-study context: The origin of the acute and convalescent COVID-19 samples was the United States, Italy and Spain. Sources were T cells, B-cell-depleted T cells, or PBMCs; the material itself was cDNA or gDNA.

Germline V gives CDR1 WNHNN, CDR2 SYGVQD (reference sequence). The CDR3 totals 19 residues. Trimming took 0 bases from V and 2 from J; bases not matched to a gene: 5. Using immunoSEQ multiplex PCR, the repertoire was profiled, and TCRdb retains in-frame clones only, with some absent. The repertoire consists of 65,000 to 75,000 clones, with over 70% occurring once and the leading ten covering approximately 21%. This clone was observed a single time. The sequencing sample was made of peripheral blood. The sequence came from a man between 65 and 85 years old with acute or convalescent COVID-19. V gene TRBV10-1 combines with J gene TRBJ2-1; 15 bases fit TRBD2. This CDR3 is CASSESGLAGGPPYNEQFF. The CDR3 nucleotides read TGCGCCAGCAGTGAGTCCGGACTAGCGGGAGGGCCCCCCTACAATGAGCAGTTCTTC.